This paragraph covers one TCR beta chain sequence. Per the authors' pipeline: Estimation of nucleated cell counts relied on the amplification of reference gene primers. This table comes from immunoSEQ multiplex PCR, and its TCRdb copy is limited to in-frame clones, with some not included. Clone size and V and J calls were adopted from that table, with D and trimming inferred from the DNA. The sample has approximately 190,000 clones; over 70% are singletons. This record belongs to a study of blood T cell repertoires in COVID-19. About the study: Italy, Spain and the United States were the sources of the convalescent and acute COVID-19 samples. Sources were T cells, B-cell-depleted T cells, or PBMCs; the material itself was cDNA or gDNA.

V was pared by 4 bases and J by 0 bases, with 10 bases between. The germline CDR1 and CDR2 sequences are LNHDA and SQIVND (reference sequence). This CDR3 contains 14 residues. The clonotype was recovered from a man in his 60s with active or convalescent COVID-19. The chain recombines TRBV19 with TRBJ2-7, with D perhaps TRBD1 (6 bases). The sample was peripheral blood. In nucleotides, the CDR3 is TGTGCCAGTAGTACCCTAGGGGGCTCCTACGAGCAGTACTTC. This translates into CASSTLGGSYEQYF.